This T cell receptor (beta chain) is from a study of Ad26.COV2.S vaccination and SARS-CoV-2 variants. Overall study findings and caveats: Vaccine recipients surpassed placebo recipients in spike-specific TCR breadth. Quantification of TCR breadth and depth may have yielded underestimates of total T cell responses.

The germline V and J ends were trimmed by 5 bases and 6 bases, with 17 bases remaining between them. In germline, CDR1 is LNHDA, CDR2 SQIVND (reference sequence). This CDR3 spans 15 amino acids. As to this clone: Its antigen is not identified.

Profiling relied on immunoSEQ multiplex PCR, and the TCRdb table lists in-frame clones only, not all of them. The sample carries about 350,000 clones, about 90% recorded once. The gene calls are TRBV19 and TRBJ1-5; D is perhaps TRBD1 (6 bases). The receptor was isolated from a human donor who had recovered from COVID-19. The sample here was peripheral blood, taken after recovery from COVID-19. The CDR3 nucleotides read TGTGCCAGTAGTGAGGTTGCGACAGGTCTTCAGCCCCAGCATTTT. Amino acids: CASSEVATGLQPQHF.